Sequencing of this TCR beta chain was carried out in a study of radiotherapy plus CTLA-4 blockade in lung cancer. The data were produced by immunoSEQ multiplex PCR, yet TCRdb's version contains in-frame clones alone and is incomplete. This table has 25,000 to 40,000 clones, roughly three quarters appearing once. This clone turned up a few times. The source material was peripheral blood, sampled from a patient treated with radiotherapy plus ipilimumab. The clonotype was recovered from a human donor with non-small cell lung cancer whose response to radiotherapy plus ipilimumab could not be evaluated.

Written as DNA, the CDR3 is TGTGCCAGAAGCTTGGCCCTAAGGCGGATGAACACTGAAGCTTTCTTT. Translated: CARSLALRRMNTEAFF. V and J are TRBV5-3 and TRBJ1-1; no clear D gene. TRBV5-3 is noted as an ORF with a role that remains uncertain. V lost 0 bases and J 0 bases, leaving 12 bases between the germline ends. This CDR3 has 16 amino acids.